This TCR beta chain was identified in a study of blood T cell repertoires in COVID-19. Study context: Acute and convalescent COVID-19 samples came from the United States, Italy and Spain. T cells, B-cell-depleted T cells, or PBMCs provided the cDNA or gDNA that served as material.

This clone has only one observation. Source study methods: Amplified reference gene primers provided the basis for estimating nucleated cell counts. Produced via immunoSEQ multiplex PCR; TCRdb's table is partial and in-frame only. The V and J calls and clone size come from that table; D and trimming were worked out from the DNA. The sample includes approximately 250,000 clones, roughly 80% of them seen just once. Assignment of participants to cohorts was predicated upon participant-reported clinical history. CDR3 length: 16 amino acids. Germline CDR1 LNHDA, CDR2 SQIVND (reference sequence). Trimming cost V 3 bases and J 5 bases; bases outside gene matches: 7.

The TCR was taken from a man aged 30-40 years with acute COVID-19. Specimen: PBMCs or T cells enriched from blood (not recorded which). The rearrangement uses TRBV19 and TRBJ2-5, with 12 positions matching TRBD2. Here the CDR3 reads CASSILAGGPGETQYF. The CDR3 nucleotides read TGTGCCAGTAGTATTCTAGCGGGAGGGCCGGGTGAGACCCAGTACTTC.